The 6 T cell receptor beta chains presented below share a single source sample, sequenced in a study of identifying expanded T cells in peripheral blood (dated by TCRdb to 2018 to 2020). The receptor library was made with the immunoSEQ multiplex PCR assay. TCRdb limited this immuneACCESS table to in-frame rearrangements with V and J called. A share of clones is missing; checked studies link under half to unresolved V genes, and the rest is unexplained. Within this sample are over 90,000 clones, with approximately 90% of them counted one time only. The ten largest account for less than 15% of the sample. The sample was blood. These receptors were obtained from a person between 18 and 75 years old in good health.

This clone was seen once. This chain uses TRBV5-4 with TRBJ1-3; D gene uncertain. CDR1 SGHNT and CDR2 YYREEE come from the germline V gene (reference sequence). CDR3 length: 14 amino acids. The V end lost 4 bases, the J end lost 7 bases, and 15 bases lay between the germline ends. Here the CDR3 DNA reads TGTGCCAGCAGCGCTGCTGGCTATGGGAACACCATATATTTT. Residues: CASSAAGYGNTIYF.

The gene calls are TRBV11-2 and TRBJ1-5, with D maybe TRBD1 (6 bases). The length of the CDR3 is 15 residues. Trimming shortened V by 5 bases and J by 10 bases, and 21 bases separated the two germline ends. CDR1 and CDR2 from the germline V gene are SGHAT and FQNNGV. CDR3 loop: CASSPTGSGVQPQHF. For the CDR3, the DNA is TGTGCCAGCAGCCCTACCGGATCAGGGGTCCAACCCCAGCATTTT.

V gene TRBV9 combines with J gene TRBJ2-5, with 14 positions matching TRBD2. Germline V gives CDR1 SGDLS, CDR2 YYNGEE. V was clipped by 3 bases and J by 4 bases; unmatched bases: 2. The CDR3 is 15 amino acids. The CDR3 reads CASSAGLAGVETQYF. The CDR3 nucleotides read TGTGCCAGCAGCGCGGGACTAGCGGGAGTAGAGACCCAGTACTTC.

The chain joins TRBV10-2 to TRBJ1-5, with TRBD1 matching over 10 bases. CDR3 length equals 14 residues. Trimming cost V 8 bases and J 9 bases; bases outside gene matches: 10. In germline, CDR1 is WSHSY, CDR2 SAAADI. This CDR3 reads CASAGETGGWPQHF. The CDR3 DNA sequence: TGCGCCAGCGCCGGGGAGACAGGGGGCTGGCCCCAGCATTTT.

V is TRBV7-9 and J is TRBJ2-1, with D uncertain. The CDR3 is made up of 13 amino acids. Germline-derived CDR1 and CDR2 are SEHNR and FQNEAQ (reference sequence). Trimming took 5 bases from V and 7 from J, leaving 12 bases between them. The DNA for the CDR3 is TGTGCCAGCAGCCTAAACCCCGTGAATGAGCAGTTCTTC. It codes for CASSLNPVNEQFF.

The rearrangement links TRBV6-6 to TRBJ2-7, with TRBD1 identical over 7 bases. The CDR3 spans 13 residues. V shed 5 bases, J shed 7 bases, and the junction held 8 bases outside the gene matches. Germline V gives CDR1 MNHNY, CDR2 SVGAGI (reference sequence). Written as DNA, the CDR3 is TGTGCCAGCAGTAGGGGACAGCGTACGGAGCAGTACTTC. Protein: CASSRGQRTEQYF.